A selection of T cell receptor beta chains follows, all from one sample in a study of regulatory T cells in long-lasting Graves disease. A single record per CDR3 protein comes from TCRdb applying MiXCR to the multiplex PCR reads. Of around 510,000 distinct CDR3 sequences listed, 20% were seen once; the top ten hold over 7.5%. Specimen: peripheral blood mononuclear cells (PBMCs), collected when the disease was refractory, from a patient treated with antithyroid drugs. These receptors were collected from a female donor with Graves disease. Both conserved end residues are part of each CDR3. The D gene is left open where the match is weak. Clone size is not always given. Where it is, it says once, few, many or a class for expanded clones.

D gene: TRBD1; V gene: TRBV19; J gene: TRBJ1-1; clone size: .; CDR3 DNA: TGTACCAGTACAGGGGCCCCGGGGACAGGGGTATCGGCTGGAGCTTTCTTT; CDR3 protein: CTSTGAPGTGVSAGAFF
D gene: .; V gene: TRBV20-1; J gene: TRBJ2-7; clone size: many; CDR3 DNA: TGCAGTGCCAACAACATGGGGGAGTATCTATACGAGCAGTACTTC; CDR3 protein: CSANNMGEYLYEQYF
D gene: .; V gene: TRBV20-1; J gene: TRBJ1-2; clone size: .; CDR3 DNA: TGCAGTGCTAGGCCCGGGGGCTTTGGCTACACCTTC; CDR3 protein: CSARPGGFGYTF
D gene: .; V gene: TRBV5-1; J gene: TRBJ2-1; clone size: few; CDR3 DNA: TGCGCCAGCAGCTTGGCCGTTACAGGATATGAGCAGTTCTTC; CDR3 protein: CASSLAVTGYEQFF
D gene: .; V gene: TRBV9; J gene: TRBJ1-6; clone size: .; CDR3 DNA: TGTGCCAGCGGGGGACCCAAGAGCTCCTATAATTCACCCCTCCACTTT; CDR3 protein: CASGGPKSSYNSPLHF
D gene: .; V gene: TRBV4-1; J gene: TRBJ1-2; clone size: once; CDR3 DNA: TGCGCCAGCAGCCAAGTAATGGGACGTAGAGCTAACTATGGCTACACCTTC; CDR3 protein: CASSQVMGRRANYGYTF
D gene: .; V gene: TRBV7-9; J gene: TRBJ2-3; clone size: .; CDR3 DNA: TGTGCCAGCAGCTATATGAAGGGGAAAACTAGCACAGATACGCAGTATTTT; CDR3 protein: CASSYMKGKTSTDTQYF
D gene: .; V gene: TRBV7-9; J gene: TRBJ2-1; clone size: once; CDR3 DNA: TGTGCCAGCAGCTCAGGACAGACCAATGAGCAGTTCTTC; CDR3 protein: CASSSGQTNEQFF
D gene: TRBD1; V gene: TRBV28; J gene: TRBJ1-1; clone size: many; CDR3 DNA: TGTGCCAGCAGTTCACCGGGACAGACGGAAGCTTTCTTT; CDR3 protein: CASSSPGQTEAFF
D gene: .; V gene: TRBV11-2; J gene: TRBJ2-7; clone size: many; CDR3 DNA: TGTGCCAGCAGCCCCAGCGGACCGTACTCCTACGAGCAGTACTTC; CDR3 protein: CASSPSGPYSYEQYF
D gene: TRBD1; V gene: TRBV12-3/TRBV12-4; J gene: TRBJ1-2; clone size: once; CDR3 DNA: TGTGCCAGCAGTTTTGGGACAGGGCGTGGCTACACCTTC; CDR3 protein: CASSFGTGRGYTF
D gene: .; V gene: TRBV2; J gene: TRBJ2-7; clone size: many; CDR3 DNA: TGTGCCAGCAGGGGACTGCGGTGGGGGCAGTACTTC; CDR3 protein: CASRGLRWGQYF
D gene: .; V gene: TRBV20-1; J gene: TRBJ1-1; clone size: many; CDR3 DNA: TGCAGTGCTAGCCGTCGACCGGACACTGAAGCTTTCTTT; CDR3 protein: CSASRRPDTEAFF
D gene: .; V gene: TRBV6-2/TRBV6-3; J gene: TRBJ1-1; clone size: many; CDR3 DNA: TGTGCCAGCAGGAAACAGGGCGGGACTGAAGCTTTCTTT; CDR3 protein: CASRKQGGTEAFF
D gene: .; V gene: TRBV4-1; J gene: TRBJ2-2; clone size: .; CDR3 DNA: TGCGCCAGCAGCCAAGGATACAGCATAACCGGGGAGCTGTTTTTT; CDR3 protein: CASSQGYSITGELFF
D gene: .; V gene: TRBV28; J gene: TRBJ1-2; clone size: many; CDR3 DNA: TGTGCCAGCATGTTGGACAGTGACGGCTACACCTTC; CDR3 protein: CASMLDSDGYTF
D gene: .; V gene: TRBV7-9; J gene: TRBJ2-4; clone size: .; CDR3 DNA: TGTGCCAGCAGCTTCCCCGGAGAAGTCAACATTCAGTACTTC; CDR3 protein: CASSFPGEVNIQYF
D gene: .; V gene: TRBV29-1; J gene: TRBJ1-1; clone size: many; CDR3 DNA: TGCAGCGTCGACGGTATCACTGAAGCTTTCTTT; CDR3 protein: CSVDGITEAFF